The clone carrying this T cell receptor (beta chain) was observed a few times. Its antigen remains unknown. A CD45RO/CCR7/CD25/CD127/CD95/CD27 panel sorted naive, central memory, regulatory and stem cell-like memory CD4+ cells. Expressed TCRB transcripts got sequenced, as all isolated RNA was reverse transcribed. Measured with immunoSEQ multiplex PCR; TCRdb has only the in-frame clones, and not every one. This table has roughly 280,000 clones, approximately 24% appearing once. Trimming removed 3 bases at V and 0 bases at J, with 8 bases between. CDR1 is MNHEY and CDR2 is SMNVEV in the germline V gene (reference sequence). The CDR3 is made up of 14 amino acids. This sample is drawn from a study of beta chain features in type 1 diabetes. Whole-study context: No age, gender or cell yield differences were seen between patients and healthy donors. Overall study results and limits: All four CD4+ subsets of Type 1 diabetes patients contained TCRB CDR3s that were moderately but significantly shorter.

This clonotype originated in a woman aged 30 to 39 with type 1 diabetes. The gene calls are TRBV27 and TRBJ1-1; maybe TRBD1 (6 bases). The source material was naive CD4+ T cells from blood. The CDR3 is CASSFSGVNTEAFF. CDR3 nucleotide sequence: TGTGCCAGCAGTTTTTCAGGGGTGAACACTGAAGCTTTCTTT.